Presented here are 23 T cell receptor beta chains from one specimen sequenced in a study of post-analysis software for immune sequencing data. Unique molecular identifiers tagged the TCR beta cDNA libraries. TCRdb re-analysed the PCR reads in MiXCR, keeping a single row per CDR3 protein. The sample lists around 400,000 distinct CDR3 sequences, approximately 39% occurring once. Study-wide findings and caveats: A handful of TRBV segments occurring more often in patients than controls included TRBV5-6, TRBV5-1 and TRBV20-1.

These receptors' antigens are unknown. Sequenced: blood. All receptors come from a girl aged 2-15 years with multiple sclerosis.

This clonotype appeared a few times. The chain is built from TRBV5-6 and TRBJ2-1; D may be TRBD1 (6 bases). CDR1 SGHDT and CDR2 YYEEEE come from the germline V gene. V gave up 2 bases and J gave up 9 bases, with 15 bases separating them. The CDR3 spans 14 residues. This CDR3 is CASSFDRLIGEQFF. CDR3 bases: TGTGCCAGCAGCTTCGACAGGTTGATTGGTGAGCAGTTCTTC.

This chain uses TRBV6-1 with TRBJ2-3; a possible D gene is TRBD2 (6 bases). Looked up from germline, CDR1 is MNHNS and CDR2 is SASEGT. The CDR3 is 13 amino acids. V lost 1 base to trimming and J lost 7 bases, with 9 bases between them. CDR3 residues: CASSEVTSNTQYF. The CDR3 region has the DNA TGTGCCAGCAGTGAAGTTACTAGCAATACGCAGTATTTT.

This chain connects TRBV2 to TRBJ2-1, with 9 bases aligning to TRBD1. The germline CDR1 and CDR2 sequences are SNHLY and FYNNEI. V shed 7 bases, J shed 4 bases, and the junction held 5 bases outside the gene matches. This CDR3 region has 14 residues. CDR3 region: CASIPGTGYNEQFF. CDR3 in DNA: TGTGCCAGCATCCCCGGGACAGGGTACAATGAGCAGTTCTTC.

Here the CDR3 DNA reads TGCAGCGCCGCTTATGGGGCGAGAGACAATGAGCAGTTCTTC. It codes for CSAAYGARDNEQFF. The V and J genes are TRBV29-1 and TRBJ2-1; maybe TRBD1 (5 bases). Germline CDR1 reads SQVTM; CDR2 reads ANQGSEA. Trimming took 7 bases from V and 5 from J, leaving 18 bases between them. The CDR3 totals 14 residues.

This clonotype has more than one count but fewer than ten. CDR3 coding DNA: TGTGCCAGCAGTTCCCGGACAGGGGCCAATGAGCAGTTCTTC. Translated, it gives CASSSRTGANEQFF. The V and J genes are TRBV12-3 or TRBV12-4 and TRBJ2-1; 9 positions agree with TRBD1. The ends lost 4 bases at V and 6 bases at J; junction bases unmatched: 4. CDR3 size: 14 residues.

J is TRBJ2-4 and V is TRBV7-6, with D possibly called TRBD1 or TRBD2 (5 bases each). Trimming shortened V by 5 bases and J by 4 bases, and 15 bases separated the two germline ends. The CDR3 contains 15 residues. From germline, CDR1 is SGHVS and CDR2 FNYEAQ. The CDR3 coding sequence is TGTGCCAGCAGCCCGATCCGGGGCCTAAAAAACATTCAGTACTTC. It yields the protein CASSPIRGLKNIQYF.

This chain uses TRBV20-1 with TRBJ1-2; TRBD1 is a possible D gene (5 bases). Germline values: CDR1 DFQATT, CDR2 SNEGSKA (reference sequence). V was trimmed by 5 bases and J by 3 bases, leaving 13 bases between them. This CDR3 has 13 residues. As DNA, the CDR3 is TGCAGTGCTGCGATGGGGCAGGACTATGGCTACACCTTC. It codes for CSAAMGQDYGYTF.

This chain links TRBV20-1 with TRBJ1-5, with D tentatively TRBD1 (6 bases). Germline CDR1 reads DFQATT; CDR2 reads SNEGSKA (reference sequence). The CDR3 consists of 15 residues. Trimming removed 5 bases at V and 0 bases at J, with 14 bases between. Here the CDR3 reads CSAETRTVSNQPQHF. In DNA, the CDR3 is TGCAGTGCTGAAACCCGGACAGTTAGCAATCAGCCCCAGCATTTT.

This sequence joins TRBV20-1 and TRBJ2-7, with TRBD2 matching over 9 bases. The germline gives CDR1 DFQATT, CDR2 SNEGSKA (reference sequence). The CDR3 sequence is 15 residues long. J gave up 3 bases and V 6 bases, and 12 bases lay outside the gene matches. CDR3: CSATPTSGGGYEQYF. The CDR3 DNA is TGCAGTGCGACCCCGACTAGCGGAGGCGGCTACGAGCAGTACTTC.

This clonotype was picked up a small number of times. The genes are TRBV6-5 and TRBJ2-7, with 8 nucleotides matching TRBD2. Trimming cost V 5 bases and J 5 bases; bases outside gene matches: 8. Germline V gives CDR1 MNHEY, CDR2 SVGAGI. The CDR3 consists of 14 residues. The CDR3 sequence is CASSPGLEVNEQYF. The CDR3 region has the DNA TGTGCCAGCAGTCCGGGACTAGAAGTGAACGAGCAGTACTTC.

The chain is built from TRBV5-1 and TRBJ1-1, with TRBD1 identical over 7 bases. The V gene's germline CDR1 is SGHRS and CDR2 YFSETQ. The CDR3 extends over 15 amino acids. V shed 3 bases, J shed 0 bases, and the junction held 5 bases outside the gene matches. The CDR3 DNA follows: TGCGCCAGCAGCTGGGGGGACAGCCTGAACACTGAAGCTTTCTTT. This codes for CASSWGDSLNTEAFF.

In this sample, this clonotype is medium-sized. The chain has TRBV6-5 and TRBJ2-1; 9 positions agree with TRBD2. The CDR3 contains 14 residues. In germline, CDR1 is MNHEY, CDR2 SVGAGI. Trimming removed 5 bases from V and 3 bases from J; junction bases left unmatched: 2. CDR3 region: CASSLAGHYNEQFF. The CDR3 nucleotides are TGTGCCAGCAGTCTAGCGGGACACTACAATGAGCAGTTCTTC.

This clonotype showed up just a few times. The chain recombines TRBV6-2 or TRBV6-3 with TRBJ2-1; D perhaps matches TRBD1 (5 bases). V was pared by 5 bases and J by 0 bases, with 14 bases between. The CDR3 is 16 amino acids. CDR1 is MNHEY and CDR2 is SVGEGT in the germline V gene. Here the CDR3 DNA reads TGTGCCAGCAGTCGAATACGTACAGGCTCCTACAATGAGCAGTTCTTC. It specifies CASSRIRTGSYNEQFF.

This clonotype was observed a handful of times. The chain is built from TRBV12-3 or TRBV12-4 and TRBJ2-3, with a possible D match to TRBD2 (9 bases). Trimming shortened V by 7 bases and J by 1 base, and 21 bases separated the two germline ends. The CDR3 has 17 amino acids. As DNA, the CDR3 is TGTGCCAGCAACCCCAGGGACAGGACTAGCGGCACAGATACGCAGTATTTT. This sequence encodes CASNPRDRTSGTDTQYF.

This clonotype appeared once. V gene TRBV20-1 combines with J gene TRBJ2-7, with 10 bases lining up with TRBD2. The last part of the DNA fits TRBJ2-5 better; the J call may be wrong. CDR3 length: 16 residues. Germline V gene sequence: CDR1 DFQATT, CDR2 SNEGSKA (reference sequence). The CDR3 here is CSARMGAGGRQETQYF. The CDR3 DNA sequence: TGCAGTGCTAGGATGGGAGCGGGGGGGCGGCAAGAGACCCAGTACTTC.

This chain connects TRBV12-3 or TRBV12-4 to TRBJ2-6, with D tentatively TRBD1 or TRBD2 (5 bases each). The CDR3 length is 15 residues. V was shortened by 6 bases and J by 4 bases, with 13 bases between the two germline ends. The CDR3: CASRFEGSGANVLTF. For the CDR3, the DNA is TGTGCCAGCAGGTTCGAGGGGTCCGGGGCCAACGTCCTGACTTTC.

Of note for this clonotype: A read error may account for a junction end that differs from germline. J is TRBJ2-1 and V is TRBV4-3; D unclear. This CDR3 spans 17 amino acids. Germline CDR1 LGHNA, CDR2 YSLEER. The CDR3 DNA reads as TGCGCCAGCAGTCAAGATTTAGGCGCCAGCTCCTACAATGAGCAGTTCTTC. This translates into CASSQDLGASSYNEQFF.

The chain joins TRBV12-3 or TRBV12-4 to TRBJ1-1, with 9 bases lining up with TRBD1. This CDR3 spans 13 amino acids. V lost 1 base and J lost 12; bases outside the gene matches: 6. In DNA form, the CDR3 reads TGTGCCAGCAGTTTAGGGGACAGGGTTATGTCTTTCTTT. Its protein is CASSLGDRVMSFF.

CDR3 amino acids: CASMIENANEQFF. DNA for the CDR3: TGTGCCAGCATGATTGAGAACGCAAATGAGCAGTTCTTC. The V gene is TRBV28, the J gene TRBJ2-1, with D unresolved. The CDR3 covers 13 residues. Germline CDR1 MDHEN, CDR2 SYDVKM. The V gene lost 7 bases and the J gene lost 7 bases, with 14 bases spanning the gap.

The chain employs TRBV7-2 and TRBJ2-5; D is possibly TRBD2 (5 bases). This CDR3 contains 13 residues. V lost 2 bases, J lost 2 bases, and 6 bases lay in between. The V gene's germline CDR1 is SGHTA and CDR2 FQGNSA. The CDR3 DNA reads TGTGCCAGCAGCTTATGGGAGCAAGAGACCCAGTACTTC. It is translated as CASSLWEQETQYF.

V is TRBV4-2 and J is TRBJ2-3; no clear D gene. Germline assignment: CDR1 LGHNA and CDR2 YNFKEQ. The CDR3 is 14 amino acids. The V end lost 1 base, the J end lost 1 base, and 6 bases lay between the germline ends. CDR3 loop: CASSQVERTDTQYF. DNA for the CDR3: TGTGCCAGCAGCCAAGTGGAGCGCACAGATACGCAGTATTTT.

This clonotype was seen ten or more times. This chain joins TRBV7-2 and TRBJ2-3; D is unclear. CDR3 length: 15 amino acids. Trimming stripped 1 base from V and 5 bases from J, with 13 bases between. The germline CDR1 and CDR2 sequences are SGHTA and FQGNSA. The CDR3 nucleotides read TGTGCCAGCAGCTTAGGGGTTGGCCGAGTAGATACGCAGTATTTT. It is translated as CASSLGVGRVDTQYF.

V usage is TRBV6-5 and J usage is TRBJ2-7; D possibly uses TRBD1 or TRBD2 (5 bases each). Germline V gene data show CDR1 as MNHEY and CDR2 as SVGAGI. CDR3 size: 15 residues. V was pared by 4 bases and J by 5 bases, with 18 bases between. For the CDR3, the DNA is TGTGCCAGCAGTTCGCCCGGGGCCGACGGGAACGAGCAGTACTTC. The encoded protein is CASSSPGADGNEQYF.